These 19 T cell receptor beta chains share one sample of origin, sequenced in a study of T cell therapy after organ transplantation. Time point indicated: 20-29 weeks after completion of therapy. TCRdb's table, derived via immunoSEQ multiplex PCR, lists solely in-frame clones and lacks some. This sample has about 17,000 clones, with 65% to 90% found just once. No antigens are known for them. The material sequenced was CD8+ T cells from blood, taken after autologous CMV-specific T cell therapy. The receptors were sampled from a human patient who had received a solid organ transplant and had CMV disease. The graft donor may have contributed some T cells.

This chain connects TRBV13 to TRBJ2-1; D ambiguous. The germline CDR1 and CDR2 sequences are PRHDT and FYEKMQ (reference sequence). This CDR3 region has 18 residues. Deletions cut 0 bases from V and 10 bases from J, with 25 bases between. The CDR3 is CASSLGDKPQSSKTEQFF. The DNA for the CDR3 is TGTGCCAGCAGCTTAGGTGATAAACCCCAATCATCAAAGACGGAGCAGTTCTTC.

The chain has TRBV5-1 and TRBJ2-1, with a tentative D call TRBD2 (5 bases). The germline V gene has CDR1 SGHRS and CDR2 YFSETQ. The CDR3 length is 14 residues. The ends were cut back, 0 bases at V and 2 bases at J, with 6 bases in the middle. The CDR3 coding sequence is TGCGCCAGCAGCTTGGGGGAGACCTACAATGAGCAGTTCTTC. Protein: CASSLGETYNEQFF.

The chain couples TRBV4-3 to TRBJ2-7; 10 bases line up with TRBD2. V lost 3 bases to trimming and J lost 0 bases; unmatched junction nucleotides: 5. The CDR3 extends over 16 amino acids. The germline V gene encodes CDR1 LGHNA and CDR2 YSLEER. The CDR3 region has the DNA TGCGCCAGCAGCCATTTTAGCGGGGGGATCTCCTACGAGCAGTACTTC. Protein: CASSHFSGGISYEQYF.

V is TRBV6-5 and J is TRBJ2-5; no clear D gene. V lost 5 bases to trimming and J lost 3 bases, with 4 bases between them. The CDR3 consists of 11 residues. The V gene's germline CDR1 is MNHEY and CDR2 SVGAGI. The CDR3, as DNA: TGTGCCAGCAGTCGTAAAGAGACCCAGTACTTC. Protein product: CASSRKETQYF.

The chain uses TRBV15 and TRBJ1-1, with a tentative D call TRBD1 (5 bases). The CDR3 runs 13 residues. V lost 9 bases, J lost 3 bases, and 14 bases lay in between. Germline CDR1 reads LNHNV; CDR2 reads YYDKDF (reference sequence). CDR3 in amino acids: CATAQGGYTEAFF. The DNA of the CDR3 is TGTGCCACAGCTCAGGGTGGGTACACTGAAGCTTTCTTT.

The chain recombines TRBV6-6 with TRBJ1-6; D ambiguous. Germline V CDR1 and CDR2: MNHNY, SVGAGI (reference sequence). Trimming pared 2 bases from V and 6 bases from J, leaving 5 bases between. The CDR3 is made up of 13 amino acids. The CDR3 spells CASSYVINSPLHF. The CDR3 DNA follows: TGTGCCAGCAGTTACGTCATTAATTCACCCCTCCACTTT.

V usage is TRBV13 and J usage is TRBJ2-7; no firm D call. The CDR3 runs to 11 residues. Germline CDR1 and CDR2: PRHDT and FYEKMQ (reference sequence). V lost 5 bases and J 4 bases, leaving 6 bases between the germline ends. CDR3 sequence reads: CASSIRYEQYF. Written as DNA, the CDR3 is TGTGCCAGCAGCATTCGATACGAGCAGTACTTC.

A word on this clone: A much more abundant neighbour one base away suggests this may be a read error. The chain has TRBV5-1 and TRBJ1-2; TRBD1 matches at 7 bases. Germline CDR1 SGHRS, CDR2 YFSETQ. The length of the CDR3 is 13 residues. CDR3 loop: CASSSGQIYGYTF. DNA of the CDR3: TGTGCCAGCAGCTCGGGACAGATCTATGGCTACACCTTC.

The V gene is TRBV30, the J gene TRBJ2-1; 7 bases fit TRBD2. CDR1 is GTSNPN, CDR2 SVGIG, per germline (reference sequence). CDR3 length: 15 residues. V shed 0 bases, J shed 8 bases, and the junction held 10 bases outside the gene matches. CDR3 nucleotide sequence: TGTGCCTGGAGTGTACAGCGTCGGGCGGGGGATGAGCAGTTCTTC. The encoded protein is CAWSVQRRAGDEQFF. The whole variable domain, remainder taken from reference TRBV30 and TRBJ2-1, is SQTIHQWPATLVQPVGSPLSLECTVEGTSNPNLYWYRQAAGRGLQLLFYSVGIGQISSEVPQNLSASRPQDRQFILSSKKLLLSDSGFYLCAWSVQRRAGDEQFFGPGTRLTVL.

The gene calls are TRBV25-1 and TRBJ2-5; D tentatively reads TRBD1 or TRBD2 (5 bases each). Germline V lookup: CDR1 MGHDK, CDR2 SYGVNS. The length of the CDR3 is 14 residues. V lost 2 bases and J lost 4, with 11 bases in between. The CDR3 region has the DNA TGTGCCAGCAGTGAAAGTCCCGGGGCAGAGACCCAGTACTTC. It encodes CASSESPGAETQYF. The entire variable domain, with the rest obtained from reference TRBV25-1 and TRBJ2-5, is as follows: EADIYQTPRYLVIGTGKKITLECSQTMGHDKMYWYQQDPGMELHLIHYSYGVNSTEKGDLSSESTVSRIRTEHFPLTLESARPSHTSQYLCASSESPGAETQYFGPGTRLLVL.

This chain connects TRBV4-2 to TRBJ2-6; D call uncertain. V shed 0 bases and J shed 3 bases, with 6 bases lying between them. Germline V gene data show CDR1 as LGHNA and CDR2 as YNFKEQ. The CDR3 length is 15 residues. The DNA of the CDR3 is TGTGCCAGCAGCCAAGATAGGGATGGGGCCAACGTCCTGACTTTC. Protein product: CASSQDRDGANVLTF.

The chain joins TRBV30 to TRBJ2-5; the D gene could be TRBD1 or TRBD2 (7 bases each). This CDR3 has 14 residues. V shed 2 bases and J shed 3 bases, with 13 bases lying between them. Germline CDR1 GTSNPN, CDR2 SVGIG (reference sequence). CDR3 in DNA: TGTGCCTGGAGTTCACAGGGGAGGGAAGAGACCCAGTACTTC. Amino acid sequence: CAWSSQGREETQYF. Full variable domain (remainder filled in from reference TRBV30 and TRBJ2-5): SQTIHQWPATLVQPVGSPLSLECTVEGTSNPNLYWYRQAAGRGLQLLFYSVGIGQISSEVPQNLSASRPQDRQFILSSKKLLLSDSGFYLCAWSSQGREETQYFGPGTRLLVL.

The chain is built from TRBV4-1 and TRBJ2-2; TRBD2 is a possible D gene (5 bases). Trimming took 0 bases from V and 4 from J, leaving 9 bases between them. The germline V gene has CDR1 MGHRA and CDR2 YSYEKL. The CDR3 sequence is 15 residues long. CDR3 residues: CASSQEGRSTGELFF. In DNA, the CDR3 is TGCGCCAGCAGCCAAGAGGGGAGATCCACCGGGGAGCTGTTTTTT.

V and J are TRBV30 and TRBJ1-5; TRBD1 aligns across 8 bases. The CDR3 extends over 14 amino acids. In germline, CDR1 is GTSNPN, CDR2 SVGIG (reference sequence). Germline trimming cut 6 bases from V and 4 bases from J; bases unmatched to any gene: 8. CDR3 sequence (DNA): TGTGCCTGCAGTACGGACAGGGTAAATCAGCCCCAGCATTTT. Protein: CACSTDRVNQPQHF.

The chain recombines TRBV6-6 with TRBJ2-1, with a weak D call TRBD1 (5 bases). Germline V gives CDR1 MNHNY, CDR2 SVGAGI (reference sequence). V gave up 5 bases and J gave up 6 bases, with 14 bases separating them. The CDR3 sequence is 14 residues long. The CDR3 sequence: CASSPGPGPNEQFF. In DNA, the CDR3 is TGTGCCAGCAGTCCAGGGCCAGGGCCCAATGAGCAGTTCTTC.

The V gene is TRBV11-2, the J gene TRBJ2-7; D gene ambiguous. The CDR3 has 13 residues. The V and J ends lost 3 bases and 2 bases respectively, with 8 bases between them. The germline CDR1 and CDR2 sequences are SGHAT and FQNNGV. This CDR3 reads CASSLGPTYEQYF. The CDR3 nucleotides read TGTGCCAGCAGCTTGGGCCCCACCTACGAGCAGTACTTC.

This clone was detected only a few times. The chain is built from TRBV5-6 and TRBJ2-6, with D unclear. The V end was cut by 4 bases, the J end by 2 bases, with 4 bases between. CDR1 is SGHDT and CDR2 is YYEEEE in the germline V gene. The CDR3 runs to 13 residues. The CDR3 nucleotides read TGTGCCAGCAGCGCAACTGGGGCCAACGTCCTGACTTTC. Translating gives CASSATGANVLTF.

The chain combines TRBV9 with TRBJ1-1; perhaps TRBD1 as D (5 bases). The CDR3 sequence is 16 residues long. Germline V lookup: CDR1 SGDLS, CDR2 YYNGEE. V was cut by 4 bases and J by 2 bases, with 18 bases left in between. CDR3 sequence (DNA): TGTGCCAGCAGCCCCGTGGGGGGGTTTACAAACACTGAAGCTTTCTTT. Translating gives CASSPVGGFTNTEAFF.

This sequence joins TRBV4-1 and TRBJ2-1, with 10 bases fitting TRBD2. V shed 3 bases and J 9 bases; nucleotides not matched to a gene: 11. Germline-derived CDR1 and CDR2 are MGHRA and YSYEKL. CDR3 size: 16 residues. The CDR3 nucleotides are TGCGCCAGCAGCCATCAAGCGGGGGGGTTATCGGGTGAGCAGTTCTTC. Protein: CASSHQAGGLSGEQFF.